One sample yielded the 2 T cell receptor beta chains listed below, sequenced in a study of cytomegalovirus exposure and HLA in healthy donors. 13 Jbeta primers and 60 Vbeta primers were used for the PCR. The data were produced by immunoSEQ multiplex PCR, yet TCRdb's version contains in-frame clones alone and is incomplete. The data show some 100,000 clones, roughly 74% seen once. Sequenced sample: PBMCs. All receptors come from an older woman in good health and CMV-seropositive.

CDR3 amino acids: CASSQDAAGVLTYEQYF. The CDR3 DNA reads TGCGCCAGCAGCCAAGATGCGGCAGGGGTTCTAACCTACGAGCAGTACTTC. The rearrangement joins TRBV4-1 to TRBJ2-7; D might be TRBD1 (6 bases). Germline V gene data show CDR1 as MGHRA and CDR2 as YSYEKL. V lost 0 bases and J 2 bases, leaving 17 bases between the germline ends. The CDR3 covers 17 residues.

For the CDR3, the DNA is TGTGCCAGCAGCTTAGACGTACCCTCCTACGAGCAGTACTTC. It specifies CASSLDVPSYEQYF. This chain connects TRBV7-8 to TRBJ2-5; D is undetermined. The better agreement between TRBJ2-7 and the DNA end casts doubt on the J call. The CDR3 has 14 amino acids. CDR1 SGHVS and CDR2 FQNEAQ come from the germline V gene.